These 15 T cell receptor beta chains were all obtained from the same sample, sequenced in a study of PD-1 blockade in classical Hodgkin lymphoma. The time point denotes: newly diagnosed, previously untreated cHL patient sample. Measured with immunoSEQ multiplex PCR; TCRdb has only the in-frame clones, and not every one. The repertoire consists of more than 15,000 clones, with 87% occurring once and the leading ten covering 3% to 5%. The sequenced sample was peripheral blood mononuclear cells (PBMCs). These receptors were taken from a human donor with classical Hodgkin lymphoma.

The V call is TRBV5-8, the J call TRBJ2-2; TRBD1 might be the D (5 bases). CDR1 and CDR2 (germline): SGHTS, YDEGEE. Deletions cut 1 base from V and 1 base from J, with 11 bases between. The CDR3 is 16 residues long. CDR3 region: CASSLRGSVNTGELFF. CDR3 sequence (DNA): TGTGCCAGCAGCTTGAGGGGCAGCGTGAACACCGGGGAGCTGTTTTTT.

This chain connects TRBV4-3 to TRBJ1-2; TRBD1 agrees at 10 bases. The CDR3 covers 13 residues. Trimming at V came to 7 bases and at J to 3 bases, leaving 2 bases not matched to a gene. Germline V lookup: CDR1 LGHNA, CDR2 YSLEER. The CDR3 region is CASNDRGHYGYTF. The CDR3 DNA reads as TGCGCCAGCAATGACAGGGGGCACTATGGCTACACCTTC.

V and J are TRBV27 and TRBJ2-3; D not resolved. The CDR3 runs 11 residues. Germline V CDR1 and CDR2: MNHEY, SMNVEV (reference sequence). Trimming took off 11 bases at V and 5 bases at J, with 11 bases between the two ends. The CDR3 DNA reads as TGTGCCGCAGGATGGGGAGATACGCAGTATTTT. Its protein is CAAGWGDTQYF.

The genes are TRBV5-8 and TRBJ2-5, with TRBD2 identical over 12 bases. The junction had 4 bases not matched to a gene; V was cut back by 3 bases and J by 1 base. The CDR3 is 16 amino acids. Germline values: CDR1 SGHTS, CDR2 YDEGEE. The CDR3 sequence is CASSSGLAGRQETQYF. The CDR3 DNA is TGTGCCAGCAGCTCAGGACTAGCGGGACGCCAAGAGACCCAGTACTTC.

This chain joins TRBV18 and TRBJ1-5; 9 nucleotides agree with TRBD1. From germline, CDR1 is KGHSH and CDR2 LQKENI. V trimming: 4 bases; J trimming: 6 bases; junction bases outside the gene matches: 13. The CDR3 has 17 amino acids. CDR3 region: CASSLQGAGGFGQPQHF. CDR3 nucleotide sequence: TGTGCCAGCTCACTACAGGGGGCTGGGGGGTTCGGTCAGCCCCAGCATTTT. The variable domain in full, with the rest retrieved from reference TRBV18 and TRBJ1-5, is NAGVMQNPRHLVRRRGQEARLRCSPMKGHSHVYWYRQLPEEGLKFMVYLQKENIIDESGMPKERFSAEFPKEGPSILRIQQVVRGDSAAYFCASSLQGAGGFGQPQHFGDGTRLSIL.

This clone showed up just a few times. This chain uses TRBV7-2 with TRBJ2-4; tentative D call: TRBD1 (6 bases). From germline, CDR1 is SGHTA and CDR2 FQGNSA. The CDR3 loop spans 18 amino acids. Trimming took 1 base from V and 6 from J, leaving 22 bases between them. CDR3 in DNA: TGTGCCAGCAGCTTAGGGGGGCAGGGCCCAACCTCTGGAAACATTCAGTACTTC. Residues: CASSLGGQGPTSGNIQYF.

The CDR3: CASSGGLADNEQFF. The CDR3 bases are TGTGCCAGCTCAGGGGGACTAGCGGACAATGAGCAGTTCTTC. V gene TRBV18 combines with J gene TRBJ2-1; the match to TRBD2 covers 11 bases. The CDR3 length is 14 residues. Germline V lookup: CDR1 KGHSH, CDR2 LQKENI. Trimming at V came to 5 bases and at J to 5 bases, leaving 2 bases not matched to a gene. The whole variable domain, filled in from reference TRBV18 and TRBJ2-1, reads NAGVMQNPRHLVRRRGQEARLRCSPMKGHSHVYWYRQLPEEGLKFMVYLQKENIIDESGMPKERFSAEFPKEGPSILRIQQVVRGDSAAYFCASSGGLADNEQFFGPGTRLTVL.

This clone was detected only a few times. The chain carries TRBV9 and TRBJ2-1; TRBD2 agrees at 15 bases. V lost 4 bases and J lost 4; bases outside the gene matches: 15. The CDR3 runs to 20 residues. CDR1 is SGDLS and CDR2 is YYNGEE in the germline V gene. CDR3 loop: CASSTPGLAGGGEWYNEQFF. The CDR3 bases are TGTGCCAGCAGCACCCCGGGACTAGCGGGAGGTGGGGAATGGTACAATGAGCAGTTCTTC.

This chain's CDR3 is CASSSRKGANTEAFF. DNA for the CDR3: TGTGCCAGCAGCTCAAGAAAGGGGGCGAACACTGAAGCTTTCTTT. The V and J genes are TRBV11-2 and TRBJ1-1, with 7 bases matching TRBD1. There are 15 residues in the CDR3. The J segment lost 1 base and the V segment lost 4 bases, leaving 6 bases of the junction unmatched. CDR1 SGHAT and CDR2 FQNNGV come from the germline V gene. Together with reference TRBV11-2 and TRBJ1-1, the CDR3 gives the full variable domain: EAGVAQSPRYKIIEKRQSVAFWCNPISGHATLYWYQQILGQGPKLLIQFQNNGVVDDSQLPKDRFSAERLKGVDSTLKIQPAKLEDSAVYLCASSSRKGANTEAFFGQGTRLTVV.

J is TRBJ1-1 and V is TRBV10-1, with no clear D. CDR3 length: 16 amino acids. Between the trimmed V and J ends, which lost 6 bases and 0 bases, there was a span of 17 bases. Germline assignment: CDR1 WNHNN and CDR2 SYGVQD (reference sequence). This CDR3 reads CASREPLEHMNTEAFF. The CDR3 region has the DNA TGCGCCAGCAGGGAGCCCCTTGAACACATGAACACTGAAGCTTTCTTT.

V is TRBV7-9 and J is TRBJ2-1, with D perhaps TRBD1 (5 bases). Between the trimmed V and J ends, which lost 0 bases and 2 bases, there was a span of 5 bases. There are 14 residues in the CDR3. The germline gives CDR1 SEHNR, CDR2 FQNEAQ (reference sequence). The CDR3 here is CASSLARAYNEQFF. The CDR3 DNA is TGTGCCAGCAGCTTAGCCAGGGCCTACAATGAGCAGTTCTTC.

This rearrangement joins TRBV6-5 to TRBJ2-1, with D unresolved. Looked up from germline, CDR1 is MNHEY and CDR2 is SVGAGI. Trimming took 6 bases from V and 3 from J, leaving 12 bases between them. This CDR3 contains 14 residues. Written as DNA, the CDR3 is TGTGCCAGCAGCTTATCCGAAAGCTACAATGAGCAGTTCTTC. It yields the protein CASSLSESYNEQFF.

The J gene is TRBJ2-2, the V gene TRBV7-2, with 13 bases fitting TRBD2. Per germline, CDR1 SGHTA and CDR2 FQGNSA. The V and J ends lost 0 bases and 7 bases, in that order; junction bases with no gene match: 8. CDR3 size: 18 residues. The CDR3 DNA follows: TGTGCCAGCAGCTTAGCGCTCGGACTAGCGGGAGCGGGCGGGGAGCTGTTTTTT. It yields the protein CASSLALGLAGAGGELFF.

This clone has only a few counts. The chain has TRBV6-5 and TRBJ2-1; TRBD2 is a possible D gene (5 bases). The CDR3 is 14 amino acids. The ends were cut back, 0 bases at V and 5 bases at J, with 8 bases in the middle. Germline V CDR1 and CDR2: MNHEY, SVGAGI. The CDR3 protein is CASSYSHGDNEQFF. CDR3 DNA: TGTGCCAGCAGTTACTCGCACGGGGACAATGAGCAGTTCTTC.

The CDR3 sequence: CASSYSDTEAFF. CDR3 DNA: TGTGCCAGCAGTTACTCCGACACTGAAGCTTTCTTT. This chain uses TRBV6-5 with TRBJ1-1; D is uncertain. CDR1 and CDR2 (germline): MNHEY, SVGAGI. CDR3 size: 12 residues. Trimming cost V 0 bases and J 3 bases, with 2 bases left between them.